A single sample is the source of the 26 T cell receptor beta chains below, sequenced in a study of spatial heterogeneity in lung cancer. Time point reported: sample taken at primary tumor resection. Without sorting, whole RNA was sequenced from tumor, nontumor lung or frozen PBMC. TCRdb called the 5' RACE reads again in MiXCR, with one record for every CDR3 protein. The data hold approximately 25,000 distinct CDR3 sequences, with 3.3% observed a single time. The sample consisted of PBMCs, taken at surgery. The receptors originated from a female donor with early-stage non-small cell lung cancer.

Many counts were recorded for this clonotype. The V and J genes are TRBV6-1 and TRBJ1-1; possibly TRBD1 for D (5 bases). CDR3 size: 13 residues. CDR1 and CDR2 from the germline V gene are MNHNS and SASEGT. Trimming removed 8 bases at V and 3 bases at J, with 13 bases between. The CDR3 DNA follows: TGTGCCAGCGCCAGAGGCAGGGACACTGAAGCTTTCTTT. It is translated as CASARGRDTEAFF.

This clonotype was recorded a few times. The V call is TRBV29-1, the J call TRBJ2-1; possibly TRBD2 for D (5 bases). V lost 4 bases, J lost 3 bases, and 22 bases lay in between. Per germline, CDR1 SQVTM and CDR2 ANQGSEA. The CDR3 length is 17 residues. The CDR3 region has the DNA TGCAGCGTTGCTGGTATGGCTAGCTCCATACGCTACAATGAGCAGTTCTTC. Protein sequence: CSVAGMASSIRYNEQFF.

This clonotype was seen many times. The V gene is TRBV4-1, the J gene TRBJ2-1; 8 bases agree with TRBD1. The V and J ends lost 4 bases and 4 bases, in that order; junction bases with no gene match: 15. The CDR3 contains 18 residues. Germline-derived CDR1 and CDR2 are MGHRA and YSYEKL. CDR3 sequence reads: CASSPRLIRDRMYNEQFF. CDR3 bases: TGCGCCAGCAGCCCTAGATTAATCCGGGACAGGATGTACAATGAGCAGTTCTTC.

This clonotype has more than one count but fewer than ten. The chain is built from TRBV5-6 and TRBJ2-1; 9 nucleotides align to TRBD1. The CDR3 contains 15 residues. Looked up from germline, CDR1 is SGHDT and CDR2 is YYEEEE. Unmatched junction bases numbered 5, after V lost 4 bases and J lost 3 bases. DNA of the CDR3: TGTGCCAGCAGCGTATGGGACAGGGACTACAATGAGCAGTTCTTC. As protein: CASSVWDRDYNEQFF.

This clonotype was observed many times. This chain links TRBV6-1 with TRBJ1-5; 7 bases fit TRBD1. Trimming at V came to 4 bases and at J to 2 bases, leaving 11 bases not matched to a gene. In germline, CDR1 is MNHNS, CDR2 SASEGT. The CDR3 is made up of 17 amino acids. The CDR3 DNA reads TGTGCCAGCAGTGGAACATTACAGGGGTTTCGCAATCAGCCCCAGCATTTT. Translation gives CASSGTLQGFRNQPQHF.

Within the sample, this clonotype is medium-sized. One end of the junction fails to match germline, which may point to a read error. The J gene is TRBJ2-1, the V gene TRBV2; D call uncertain. CDR3 size: 10 residues. Looked up from germline, CDR1 is SNHLY and CDR2 is FYNNEI. The CDR3: CASSEALPGF. The CDR3 DNA is TGTGCCAGCAGTGAAGCCCTTCCCGGCTTC.

To note about this clonotype: The junction does not match germline at one end; this may be a read error. V usage is TRBV18 and J usage is TRBJ2-3; TRBD2 matches 7 bases. Germline assignment: CDR1 KGHSH and CDR2 LQKENI. The CDR3 extends over 14 amino acids. CDR3 protein: CAGSPTSGTDTQYF. In DNA, the CDR3 is TGTGCCGGCTCACCAACTAGCGGCACAGATACGCAGTATTTT.

This clonotype was detected a few times. The chain carries TRBV20-1 and TRBJ2-1; D is unresolved. There are 11 residues in the CDR3. Looked up from germline, CDR1 is DFQATT and CDR2 is SNEGSKA (reference sequence). The V end lost 3 bases, the J end lost 6 bases, and 6 bases lay between the germline ends. For the CDR3, the DNA is TGCAGTGCTAGGGGCCTCAATGAGCAGTTCTTC. Its protein product is CSARGLNEQFF.

This clonotype was detected ten times or more. V usage is TRBV28 and J usage is TRBJ2-7; no definite D call. CDR3 length: 11 residues. V was clipped by 3 bases and J by 4 bases, with 4 bases between them. Germline values: CDR1 MDHEN, CDR2 SYDVKM. The CDR3 loop is CASSLGYEQYF. The CDR3 coding sequence is TGTGCCAGCAGTTTGGGGTACGAGCAGTACTTC.

V gene TRBV7-8 combines with J gene TRBJ1-5, with D perhaps matching TRBD1 (6 bases). Germline-derived CDR1 and CDR2 are SGHVS and FQNEAQ. V gave up 5 bases and J gave up 5 bases, with 16 bases separating them. CDR3 length equals 15 residues. CDR3 DNA sequence: TGTGCCAGCAGCCCCGAGACAGGCCCCGATCAGCCCCAGCATTTT. Translation: CASSPETGPDQPQHF.

This clonotype was recorded at least ten times. The genes are TRBV9 and TRBJ2-1, with a tentative D call TRBD2 (7 bases). The germline gives CDR1 SGDLS, CDR2 YYNGEE. Trimming shortened V by 3 bases and J by 8 bases, and 18 bases separated the two germline ends. The CDR3 loop spans 15 amino acids. The CDR3 protein is CASSAPRGGRDEQFF. CDR3 nucleotide sequence: TGTGCCAGCAGCGCCCCTCGCGGGGGCCGGGATGAGCAGTTCTTC.

The chain has TRBV5-6 and TRBJ2-1; a weak D match, TRBD2 (5 bases). The V and J ends lost 4 bases and 10 bases respectively, with 18 bases between them. Germline lookup yields CDR1 SGHDT and CDR2 YYEEEE. The CDR3 is 14 amino acids. CDR3 bases: TGTGCCAGCAGCCGGGGATCCCTAATTCGCGAGCAGTTCTTC. This encodes CASSRGSLIREQFF.

This clonotype was detected ten times or more. The CDR3 protein is CSVEVGLNTEAFF. In DNA, the CDR3 is TGCAGCGTTGAAGTTGGGCTGAACACTGAAGCTTTCTTT. The chain carries TRBV29-1 and TRBJ1-1; D is ambiguous. The germline gives CDR1 SQVTM, CDR2 ANQGSEA. The CDR3 length is 13 residues. Trimming cost V 1 base and J 0 bases, with 6 bases left between them.

This clonotype counts as medium-sized. The CDR3 DNA follows: TGCAGCGTCGTTGGACTAGCGGGAGGGCCTGGTACGCAGTATTTT. Its translation is CSVVGLAGGPGTQYF. The J gene is TRBJ2-3, the V gene TRBV29-1, with 15 bases fitting TRBD2. V was clipped by 6 bases and J by 8 bases; unmatched bases: 9. This CDR3 contains 15 residues. Germline-derived CDR1 and CDR2 are SQVTM and ANQGSEA.

Many counts were recorded for this clonotype. The V gene is TRBV11-2, the J gene TRBJ1-2; D unresolved. The CDR3 has 14 residues. V lost 6 bases and J 6 bases, leaving 17 bases between the germline ends. Germline V CDR1 and CDR2: SGHAT, FQNNGV. The CDR3, as DNA: TGTGCCAGCAGTTCACATGGGGTATTGCATGGCTACACCTTC. Amino acid sequence: CASSSHGVLHGYTF.

This clonotype was seen repeatedly, ten times or more. V usage is TRBV25-1 and J usage is TRBJ2-2; 7 bases are shared with TRBD1. Per the germline V gene, CDR1 is MGHDK and CDR2 is SYGVNS. With V trimmed by 7 bases and J by 2 bases, 10 bases remained unmatched. The CDR3 has 16 residues. The CDR3 region is CASTPRGQRNTGELFF. The CDR3 bases are TGTGCCAGCACCCCGAGGGGACAGAGAAACACCGGGGAGCTGTTTTTT.

Only a few counts were recorded for this clonotype. This chain links TRBV6-5 with TRBJ1-2; TRBD1 matches 8 bases. The CDR3 is made up of 13 amino acids. Trimming took 6 bases from V and 5 from J; bases not matched to a gene: 5. Germline values: CDR1 MNHEY, CDR2 SVGAGI. The CDR3: CASRLDRDYGYTF. The CDR3 DNA reads as TGTGCCAGCAGACTGGACAGGGATTATGGCTACACCTTC.

This clonotype was recorded many times. The chain joins TRBV10-3 to TRBJ2-7, with 7 bases lining up with TRBD1. Germline-derived CDR1 and CDR2 are ENHRY and SYGVKD. The CDR3 covers 15 residues. V shed 3 bases, J shed 3 bases, and the junction held 8 bases outside the gene matches. CDR3 residues: CAISDPGQTIYEQYF. CDR3 sequence (DNA): TGTGCCATCAGTGATCCGGGACAGACGATCTACGAGCAGTACTTC.

This clonotype was counted a few times. The V gene is TRBV23-1, the J gene TRBJ2-7; D remains unclear. TRBV23-1 is reported as an ORF; its role is uncertain. This CDR3 contains 13 residues. Trimming cost V 3 bases and J 2 bases, with 8 bases left between them. CDR3 DNA sequence: TGCGCCAGCAGTCAGTGCCTACCCTACGAGCAGTACTTC. As protein: CASSQCLPYEQYF.

This clonotype showed up many times. The chain employs TRBV12-3 or TRBV12-4 and TRBJ2-7; 8 nucleotides line up with TRBD2. V lost 6 bases to trimming and J lost 1 base; unmatched junction nucleotides: 5. This CDR3 has 14 amino acids. For the CDR3, the DNA is TGTGCCAGCAGACAGGGACTAGGGTCCTACGAGCAGTACTTC. Protein sequence: CASRQGLGSYEQYF.

At least ten counts were recorded for this clonotype. The rearrangement uses TRBV7-3 and TRBJ2-1, with TRBD2 matching 10 bases. CDR3 length: 15 residues. The V and J ends lost 4 bases and 7 bases, in that order; junction bases with no gene match: 7. Germline V gene sequence: CDR1 SGHTA, CDR2 FQGTGA. The CDR3 loop reads CASSSAASGSNEQFF. The CDR3 region has the DNA TGTGCCAGCAGCTCTGCGGCTAGCGGGAGTAATGAGCAGTTCTTC. Looking up the rest from reference TRBV7-3 and TRBJ2-1 gives the full variable domain: GAGVSQTPSNKVTEKGKYVELRCDPISGHTALYWYRQSLGQGPEFLIYFQGTGAADDSGLPNDRFFAVRPEGSVSTLKIQRTERGDSAVYLCASSSAASGSNEQFFGPGTRLTVL.

This clonotype was recorded at least ten times. V gene TRBV19 combines with J gene TRBJ2-2; D may be TRBD1 or TRBD2 (5 bases each). This CDR3 contains 12 residues. Trimming cost V 7 bases and J 6 bases, with 9 bases left between them. CDR1 and CDR2 (germline): LNHDA, SQIVND (reference sequence). The CDR3 region has the DNA TGTGCCAGTAAACTAGGGGCCGGGGAGCTGTTTTTT. Translated: CASKLGAGELFF.

In its sample, this clonotype was seen a few times. The V call is TRBV24-1, the J call TRBJ2-7; 11 bases are a match to TRBD1. Germline V gene lookup returns CDR1 KGHDR and CDR2 SFDVKD. The CDR3 length is 16 residues. The V and J ends lost 4 bases and 4 bases, in that order; junction bases with no gene match: 8. The CDR3 nucleotides are TGTGCCACCAGTGAACGGGACAGGGGGTCGGTATACGAGCAGTACTTC. Amino acid sequence: CATSERDRGSVYEQYF.

In this sample, this clonotype turned up many times. This chain links TRBV3-1 with TRBJ1-2, with D perhaps TRBD1 (6 bases). Looked up from germline, CDR1 is LGHDT and CDR2 is YNNKEL (reference sequence). V lost 0 bases to trimming and J lost 2 bases, with 16 bases between them. This CDR3 comprises 17 residues. CDR3 amino acids: CASSQEWRGGHNYGYTF. CDR3 DNA: TGTGCCAGCAGCCAAGAATGGCGAGGGGGACACAACTATGGCTACACCTTC.

This clonotype was seen at least ten times. The V and J genes are TRBV21-1 and TRBJ1-2. TRBV21-1 corresponds to a pseudogene. The CDR3 spans 15 residues. The CDR3, as DNA: TGTGCCAGCAGCAAAAGCCCAGACTCCCTTGTGTGCTACACCTTC. Amino acid sequence: CASSKSPDSLVCYTF.

This chain joins TRBV6-5 and TRBJ2-5; TRBD2 agrees at 10 bases. This CDR3 region has 17 residues. Looked up from germline, CDR1 is MNHEY and CDR2 is SVGAGI. V was clipped by 5 bases and J by 3 bases; unmatched bases: 12. Here the CDR3 reads CASSIRDPSGRKETQYF. The CDR3 DNA is TGTGCCAGCAGTATAAGGGATCCTAGCGGGAGAAAAGAGACCCAGTACTTC.